This T cell receptor (beta chain) was profiled in a study of shared clonotypes between healthy human individuals. Assay used: immunoSEQ multiplex PCR; TCRdb lists only in-frame clones, some missing. The repertoire holds hundreds of thousands of clones, about 96% seen once, with roughly 0.06% in the top ten. Trimming left V 5 bases short and J 5 bases short, with 18 bases between. The CDR3 loop spans 15 amino acids. Germline V gene sequence: CDR1 SQVTM, CDR2 ANQGSEA. The specimen sequenced was naive CD4+ T cells sorted from blood. Subset given: CD45RA+ positively selected. The sequence was collected from a woman in her 30s in good health. The V and J genes are TRBV29-1 and TRBJ2-2, with D possibly being TRBD2 (7 bases). Written as DNA, the CDR3 is TGCAGCGTTCTGGGGGGGGCGACTCGAACCGGGGAGCTGTTTTTT. Translating gives CSVLGGATRTGELFF.